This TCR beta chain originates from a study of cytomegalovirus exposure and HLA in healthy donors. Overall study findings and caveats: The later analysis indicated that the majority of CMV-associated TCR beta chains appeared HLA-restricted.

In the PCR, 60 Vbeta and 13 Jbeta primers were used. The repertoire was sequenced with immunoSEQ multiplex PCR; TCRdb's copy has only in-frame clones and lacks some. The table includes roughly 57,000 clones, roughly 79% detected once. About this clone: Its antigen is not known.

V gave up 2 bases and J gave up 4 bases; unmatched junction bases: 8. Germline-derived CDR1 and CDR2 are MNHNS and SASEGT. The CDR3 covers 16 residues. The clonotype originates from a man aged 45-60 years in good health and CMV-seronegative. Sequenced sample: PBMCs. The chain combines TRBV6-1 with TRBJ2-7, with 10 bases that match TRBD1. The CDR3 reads CASSEIGQGGLYEQYF. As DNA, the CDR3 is TGTGCCAGCAGTGAAATCGGACAGGGGGGATTATACGAGCAGTACTTC.